A single sample is the source of the 5 T cell receptor beta chains below, sequenced in a study of molecular identifiers for immune sequencing clone quantification. MiXCR, run by TCRdb on the PCR reads, gives a single entry per CDR3 protein. The sample lists hundreds of thousands of distinct CDR3 sequences; roughly 27% were seen once. The source material was naive CD8+ T cells from blood, with Jurkat cell RNA spiked in. Subset defined: FACS-sorted CD8+CD4-CCR7+CD45RA+ naive T cells. The receptors stem from a human donor in good health. Some libraries in this study had Jurkat cell RNA spiked in.

This clonotype came up a few times. The chain has TRBV29-1 and TRBJ2-7; 7 nucleotides match TRBD2. The CDR3 length is 16 residues. Germline assignment: CDR1 SQVTM and CDR2 ANQGSEA. Trimming took 0 bases from V and 2 from J; bases not matched to a gene: 10. The CDR3 DNA is TGCAGCGTTGAAGATCAGGGTTCTAGCGGAACCTACGAGCAGTACTTC. This encodes CSVEDQGSSGTYEQYF.

There are many counts of this clonotype. The V and J genes are TRBV6-5 and TRBJ2-7; D is ambiguous. Trimming removed 0 bases at V and 5 bases at J, with 17 bases between. Germline V gene sequence: CDR1 MNHEY, CDR2 SVGAGI. This CDR3 has 16 amino acids. The CDR3 sequence: CASSYSVRLPSHEQYF. CDR3 nucleotide sequence: TGTGCCAGCAGTTACTCGGTCCGACTCCCGTCCCACGAGCAGTACTTC.

With respect to this clonotype: This may arise from a read error, as a much more abundant clone is one base away. The conserved phenylalanine or tryptophan normally closing the CDR3 is absent here, so this likely arose from a read error. The chain recombines TRBV29-1 with TRBJ2-7; TRBD1 matches 10 bases. The CDR3 sequence is 11 residues long. Germline V gene sequence: CDR1 SQVTM, CDR2 ANQGSEA. Trimming at V came to 4 bases and at J to 6 bases, leaving 0 bases not matched to a gene. The CDR3 DNA reads as TGCAGCGTTGGGACAGGGGGCGAGCAGTACTCC. Translation gives CSVGTGGEQYS.

This clonotype was detected a few times. The chain uses TRBV6-2 or TRBV6-3 and TRBJ2-7; D is ambiguous. CDR3 size: 12 residues. CDR1 MNHEY and CDR2 SVGEGT come from the germline V gene. Deletions cut 4 bases from V and 4 bases from J, with 8 bases between. CDR3 DNA: TGTGCCAGCAGTTTCAACTTATACGAGCAGTACTTC. Residues: CASSFNLYEQYF.

In its sample, this clonotype was seen once. The rearrangement joins TRBV6-1 to TRBJ2-7; perhaps D is TRBD1 or TRBD2 (6 bases each). This CDR3 region has 12 residues. The V gene lost 8 bases and the J gene lost 4 bases, with 12 bases spanning the gap. Germline CDR1 is MNHNS and CDR2 is SASEGT. CDR3 in amino acids: CASDPGAYEQYF. DNA of the CDR3: TGTGCCAGCGACCCGGGGGCTTACGAGCAGTACTTC.